These 8 T cell receptor beta chains were all obtained from the same sample, sequenced in a study of blood T cells in healthy people across ages. Using a J-beta primer mix together with a sample-barcoded 5' primer, a second PCR was run for roughly 6 to 11 cycles. One entry per CDR3 protein, called by TCRdb with MiXCR from the 5' RACE reads. This table holds roughly 800,000 distinct CDR3 sequences, under 40% found once. Sequencing used blood. The receptors come from a man younger than 35 in good health.

The rearrangement links TRBV5-1 to TRBJ2-5; no reliable D call. The CDR3 has 14 amino acids. V lost 4 bases, J lost 4 bases, and 14 bases lay in between. In germline, CDR1 is SGHRS, CDR2 YFSETQ. The CDR3 nucleotides are TGCGCCAGCAGCGTGCTGGAGCCCGGAGAGACCCAGTACTTC. This sequence encodes CASSVLEPGETQYF.

The chain combines TRBV7-2 with TRBJ2-5; tentative D call: TRBD2 (6 bases). The CDR3 is 14 amino acids. The V gene lost 5 bases and the J gene lost 5 bases, with 15 bases spanning the gap. CDR1 is SGHTA, CDR2 FQGNSA, per germline. CDR3 coding DNA: TGTGCCAGCAGCGTAGAACTAGCTGTTGAGACCCAGTACTTC. Translating it yields CASSVELAVETQYF. The full variable domain, rest sourced from reference TRBV7-2 and TRBJ2-5, is GAGVSQSPSNKVTEKGKDVELRCDPISGHTALYWYRQSLGQGLEFLIYFQGNSAPDKSGLPSDRFSAERTGGSVSTLTIQRTQQEDSAVYLCASSVELAVETQYFGPGTRLLVL.

V is TRBV10-3 and J is TRBJ1-6; 11 nucleotides match TRBD1. This CDR3 has 14 residues. V trimming: 4 bases; J trimming: 10 bases; junction bases outside the gene matches: 3. From germline, CDR1 is ENHRY and CDR2 SYGVKD. Written as DNA, the CDR3 is TGTGCCATCAGTGGGACAGGGGGCGGGTCACCCCTCCACTTT. It codes for CAISGTGGGSPLHF.

This clonotype was observed at least ten times. The rearrangement joins TRBV4-3 to TRBJ1-2; maybe TRBD1 (6 bases). V was pared by 0 bases and J by 8 bases, with 16 bases between. The germline CDR1 and CDR2 sequences are LGHNA and YSLEER. This CDR3 has 15 residues. The CDR3 here is CASSQDSRGALGYTF. The CDR3 DNA reads as TGCGCCAGCAGCCAAGATTCAAGGGGGGCGTTGGGCTACACCTTC.

This clonotype was seen only once. J is TRBJ1-2 and V is TRBV6-2 or TRBV6-3; D gene unclear. Germline V lookup: CDR1 MNHEY, CDR2 SVGEGT. V lost 2 bases, J lost 8 bases, and 6 bases lay in between. The CDR3 runs 11 residues. The CDR3 DNA reads as TGTGCCAGCAGTTACATTAGCGGCTACACCTTC. Protein sequence: CASSYISGYTF.

V is TRBV2 and J is TRBJ1-2; 10 bases line up with TRBD1. The germline CDR1 and CDR2 sequences are SNHLY and FYNNEI. The CDR3 loop spans 15 amino acids. Losses at the gene ends were 5 bases for V and 5 bases for J; bases not matched to a gene: 8. CDR3: CASSLDRGSRYGYTF. CDR3 bases: TGTGCCAGCAGTTTGGACAGGGGGAGTCGATATGGCTACACCTTC.

This clonotype has ten or more counts. The gene calls are TRBV12-3 or TRBV12-4 and TRBJ2-1, with 9 nucleotides matching TRBD1. This CDR3 contains 17 residues. The J segment lost 2 bases and the V segment lost 6 bases, leaving 11 bases of the junction unmatched. CDR3 in DNA: TGTGCCAGCAGCCCCCCGGGACAGGGTTCCCCCTACAATGAGCAGTTCTTC. Its protein product is CASSPPGQGSPYNEQFF.

This clonotype has a handful of counts. The CDR3 DNA is TGCAGTGCTGGGGGGACAGGGTTATATGAGCAGTTCTTC. Amino acids: CSAGGTGLYEQFF. The J gene is TRBJ2-1, the V gene TRBV20-1; 9 positions agree with TRBD1. V trimming: 5 bases; J trimming: 8 bases; junction bases outside the gene matches: 7. The CDR3 runs 13 residues. CDR1 and CDR2 from the germline V gene are DFQATT and SNEGSKA (reference sequence).